A single sample is the source of the 3 T cell receptor beta chains below, sequenced in a study of blood T cell repertoires in COVID-19. The repertoire was sequenced with immunoSEQ multiplex PCR; TCRdb's copy has only in-frame clones and lacks some. The sample holds around 170,000 clones, over 75% seen once. The material sequenced was peripheral blood. The receptor set was obtained from a man in his 70s who had recovered from COVID-19.

This rearrangement joins TRBV5-1 to TRBJ2-3; 7 nucleotides line up with TRBD1. The CDR3 is 13 amino acids. V lost 0 bases and J lost 9; bases outside the gene matches: 4. The germline CDR1 and CDR2 sequences are SGHRS and YFSETQ. The CDR3: CASSLGEGATQYF. The CDR3 DNA reads as TGCGCCAGCAGCTTGGGAGAGGGGGCAACGCAGTATTTT.

The rearrangement links TRBV19 to TRBJ2-1; 11 nucleotides line up with TRBD2. The CDR3 contains 18 residues. Germline-derived CDR1 and CDR2 are LNHDA and SQIVND (reference sequence). Losses at the gene ends were 4 bases for V and 2 bases for J; bases not matched to a gene: 10. The DNA for the CDR3 is TGTGCCAGTAGTACAACGATAGCGGGAGGGCCTCCCTACAATGAGCAGTTCTTC. Translating gives CASSTTIAGGPPYNEQFF.

This clone was picked up one time. The rearrangement joins TRBV7-2 to TRBJ2-1; D remains unclear. With 5 bases removed from V and 0 bases from J, the gap between germline ends came to 11 bases. Germline CDR1 and CDR2: SGHTA and FQGNSA. The CDR3 covers 15 residues. The CDR3 DNA reads as TGTGCCAGCAGCACCGACTGGAGCTCCTACAATGAGCAGTTCTTC. It encodes CASSTDWSSYNEQFF.